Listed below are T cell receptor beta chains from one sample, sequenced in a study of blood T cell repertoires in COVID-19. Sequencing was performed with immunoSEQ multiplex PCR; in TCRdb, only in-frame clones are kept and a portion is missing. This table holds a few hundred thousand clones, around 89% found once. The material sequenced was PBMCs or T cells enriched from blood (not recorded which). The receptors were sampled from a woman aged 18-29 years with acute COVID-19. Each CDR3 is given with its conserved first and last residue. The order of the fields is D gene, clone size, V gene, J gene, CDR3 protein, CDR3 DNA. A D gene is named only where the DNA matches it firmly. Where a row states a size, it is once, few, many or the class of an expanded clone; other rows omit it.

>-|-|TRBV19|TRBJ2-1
CASSIDSTVNEQFF
TGTGCCAGTAGTATAGACTCGACAGTTAATGAGCAGTTCTTC
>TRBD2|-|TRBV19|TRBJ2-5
CASSELAGAKTQYF
TGTGCCAGTAGTGAACTAGCGGGGGCAAAGACCCAGTACTTC
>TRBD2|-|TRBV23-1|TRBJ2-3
CAIAGYTDTQYF
TGCGCTATAGCGGGATACACAGATACGCAGTATTTT
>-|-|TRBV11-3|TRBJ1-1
CASSLGLMNTEAFF
TGTGCCAGCAGCTTGGGCTTAATGAACACTGAAGCTTTCTTT
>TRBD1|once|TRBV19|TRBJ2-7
CASSMGQGDSYEQYF
TGTGCCAGTAGTATGGGACAGGGGGACTCCTACGAGCAGTACTTC
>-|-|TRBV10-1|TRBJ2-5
CASSESEYWTKETQYF
TGCGCCAGCAGTGAGTCTGAATACTGGACAAAAGAGACCCAGTACTTC
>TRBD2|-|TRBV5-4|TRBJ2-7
CASSLARSGRAYEQYF
TGTGCCAGCAGCTTGGCCCGGAGCGGGAGGGCCTACGAGCAGTACTTC
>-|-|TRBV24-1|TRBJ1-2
CATSDVYRDQGYTF
TGTGCCACCAGTGACGTTTACAGGGACCAAGGCTACACCTTC
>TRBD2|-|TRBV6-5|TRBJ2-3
CASSWRLAGGDTQYF
TGTGCCAGCAGTTGGCGACTAGCGGGAGGGGATACGCAGTATTTT
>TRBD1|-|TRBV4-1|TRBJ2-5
CASSQTNRGQETQYF
TGCGCCAGCAGCCAAACGAACAGGGGGCAAGAGACCCAGTACTTC
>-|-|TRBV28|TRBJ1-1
CASSKLRNTEAFF
TGTGCCAGCAGCAAGCTGAGGAACACTGAAGCTTTCTTT
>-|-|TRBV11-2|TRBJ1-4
CASSYRIRGAREKLFF
TGTGCCAGCAGTTATAGGATCCGGGGGGCGAGGGAAAAACTGTTTTTT
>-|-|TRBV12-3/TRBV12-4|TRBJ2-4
CASRPYGSNIQYF
TGTGCCAGCAGGCCCTACGGTTCAAACATTCAGTACTTC
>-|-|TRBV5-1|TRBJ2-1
CASRPAGSYNEQFF
TGCGCCAGCCGGCCAGCGGGCTCCTACAATGAGCAGTTCTTC
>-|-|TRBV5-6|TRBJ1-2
CASSGGQGGHYGYTF
TGTGCCAGCAGCGGGGGCCAGGGTGGTCACTATGGCTACACCTTC
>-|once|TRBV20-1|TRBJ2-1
CSAARYNEQFF
TGCAGTGCTGCCCGGTACAATGAGCAGTTCTTC
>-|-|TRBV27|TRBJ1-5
CASGLMGPSNQPQHF
TGTGCCAGCGGTTTAATGGGGCCTTCAAATCAGCCCCAGCATTTT
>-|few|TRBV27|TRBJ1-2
CASSPPGALYGYTF
TGTGCCAGCAGTCCCCCAGGGGCGCTCTATGGCTACACCTTC
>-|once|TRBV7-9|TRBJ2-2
CASSPATPQGTGELFF
TGTGCCAGCAGCCCAGCAACCCCACAGGGAACCGGGGAGCTGTTTTTT
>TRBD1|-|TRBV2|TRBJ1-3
CASTGTAGNTIYF
TGTGCCAGCACCGGGACAGCTGGAAACACCATATATTTT
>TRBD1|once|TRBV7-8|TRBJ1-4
CASSVHRGLSNEKLFF
TGTGCCAGCAGCGTCCACAGGGGGCTGTCTAATGAAAAACTGTTTTTT
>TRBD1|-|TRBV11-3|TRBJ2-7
CASGRDSNYEQYF
TGTGCCAGCGGCCGGGACAGCAACTACGAGCAGTACTTC
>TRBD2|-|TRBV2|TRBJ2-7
CASYSGSGAAYEQYF
TGTGCCAGCTATAGCGGGAGTGGGGCCGCGTACGAGCAGTACTTC
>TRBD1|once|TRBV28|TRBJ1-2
CASSTTGGANSYGYTF
TGTGCCAGCAGTACGACAGGGGGCGCCAACAGCTATGGCTACACCTTC
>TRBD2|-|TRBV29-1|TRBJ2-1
CSVRLALNEQFF
TGCAGCGTGAGACTAGCGCTCAATGAGCAGTTCTTC
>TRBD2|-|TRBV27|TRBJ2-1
CASSLFSAGAGDNEQFF
TGTGCCAGCAGTTTATTTAGCGCGGGAGCGGGGGACAATGAGCAGTTCTTC
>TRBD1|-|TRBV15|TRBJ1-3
CATSLQGSGNTIYF
TGTGCCACCAGCCTACAGGGGTCTGGAAACACCATATATTTT
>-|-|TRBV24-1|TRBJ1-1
CATSDSFGGNTEAFF
TGTGCCACCAGTGACTCCTTCGGGGGGAACACTGAAGCTTTCTTT
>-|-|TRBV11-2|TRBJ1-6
CASSFLQEMSSPLHF
TGTGCCAGCAGCTTCCTACAGGAGATGAGTTCACCCCTCCACTTT
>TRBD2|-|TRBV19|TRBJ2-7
CASTPRGSGYTYEQYF
TGTGCCAGTACCCCCCGCGGTAGCGGGTATACCTACGAGCAGTACTTC
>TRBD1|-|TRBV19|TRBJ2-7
CASSPQDRTFYEQYF
TGTGCCAGTAGTCCACAGGACAGGACCTTCTACGAGCAGTACTTC
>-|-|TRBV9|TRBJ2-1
CASRSHGNPAGEQFF
TGTGCCAGCAGATCCCATGGTAATCCTGCCGGTGAGCAGTTCTTC
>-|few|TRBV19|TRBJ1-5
CASSEAGDRPQHF
TGTGCCAGTAGTGAGGCAGGGGATCGGCCCCAGCATTTT
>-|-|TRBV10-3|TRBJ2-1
CAISGKGLYNEQFF
TGTGCCATCAGTGGGAAGGGACTTTACAATGAGCAGTTCTTC
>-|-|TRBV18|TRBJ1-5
CASSREVGLSNQPQHF
TGTGCCAGCTCCCGCGAGGTAGGCCTTAGCAATCAGCCCCAGCATTTT
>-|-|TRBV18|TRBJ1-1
CASSPGGDREAFF
TGTGCCAGCTCACCGGGGGGGGATCGGGAAGCTTTCTTT
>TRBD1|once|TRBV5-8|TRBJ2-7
CASSSRTGGYEQYF
TGTGCCAGCAGCTCGAGGACAGGGGGCTACGAGCAGTACTTC
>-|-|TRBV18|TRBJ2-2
CASSPLDIFGGELFF
TGTGCCAGCTCACCATTAGACATTTTCGGCGGGGAGCTGTTTTTT
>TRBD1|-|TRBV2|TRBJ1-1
CASRRQGAAEAFF
TGTGCCAGCAGAAGACAGGGGGCCGCTGAAGCTTTCTTT
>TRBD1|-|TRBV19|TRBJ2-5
CASSSHRGGGETQYF
TGTGCCAGTAGTTCACACAGGGGTGGGGGAGAGACCCAGTACTTC
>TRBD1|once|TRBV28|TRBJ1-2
CASTPLRDRGGYTF
TGTGCCAGCACCCCATTACGGGACAGGGGGGGCTACACCTTC
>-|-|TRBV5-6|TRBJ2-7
CASSFGQGRYEQYF
TGTGCCAGCAGCTTTGGGCAGGGTCGGTACGAGCAGTACTTC
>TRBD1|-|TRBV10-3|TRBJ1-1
CAISGTTGGTEAFF
TGTGCCATCAGTGGTACTACAGGGGGCACTGAAGCTTTCTTT
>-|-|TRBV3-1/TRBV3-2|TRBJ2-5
CASSHGETQYF
TGTGCCAGCAGCCACGGAGAGACCCAGTACTTC
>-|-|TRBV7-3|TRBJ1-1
CASSSSTVGWAEAFF
TGTGCCAGCAGCTCATCGACAGTGGGTTGGGCTGAAGCTTTCTTT
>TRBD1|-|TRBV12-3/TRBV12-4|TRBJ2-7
CASRDRGSYEQYF
TGTGCCAGCAGGGACAGGGGCTCCTACGAGCAGTACTTC
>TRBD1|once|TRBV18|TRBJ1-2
CASSPRDRGSYGYTF
TGTGCCAGCTCACCCCGGGACAGGGGGTCCTATGGCTACACCTTC
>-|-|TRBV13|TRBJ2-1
CASSLFQRLSNEQFF
TGTGCCAGCAGCTTGTTCCAGCGATTAAGCAATGAGCAGTTCTTC
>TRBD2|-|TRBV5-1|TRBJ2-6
CASSFLAGTGANVLTF
TGCGCCAGCAGCTTTTTAGCGGGGACGGGGGCCAACGTCCTGACTTTC
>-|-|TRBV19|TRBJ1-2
CASSINSYGYTF
TGTGCCAGTAGTATAAACAGCTATGGCTACACCTTC
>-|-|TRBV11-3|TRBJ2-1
CASSTASRNEQFF
TGTGCCAGCAGCACGGCCAGCAGGAATGAGCAGTTCTTC
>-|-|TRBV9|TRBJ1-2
CASSVALAPNYGYTF
TGTGCCAGCAGCGTAGCCCTAGCACCTAACTATGGCTACACCTTC
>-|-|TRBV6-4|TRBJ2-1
CASSSTSDEQFF
TGTGCCAGCAGTTCGACTAGTGATGAGCAGTTCTTC